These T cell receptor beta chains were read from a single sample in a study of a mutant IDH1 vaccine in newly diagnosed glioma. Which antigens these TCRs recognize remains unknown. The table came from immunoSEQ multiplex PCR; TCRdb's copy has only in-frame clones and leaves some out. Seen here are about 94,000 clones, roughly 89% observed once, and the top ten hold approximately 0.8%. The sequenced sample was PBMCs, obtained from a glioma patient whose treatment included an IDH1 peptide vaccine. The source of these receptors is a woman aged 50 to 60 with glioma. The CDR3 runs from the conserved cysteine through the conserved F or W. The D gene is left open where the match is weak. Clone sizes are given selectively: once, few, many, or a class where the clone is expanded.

TGTGCCAGCAGCCGGACAGGGGAGAACACTGAAGCTTTCTTT	CASSRTGENTEAFF	TRBD1	TRBV6-5	TRBJ1-1	14	once
TGTGCCATCAGTGGGGGGCTTCCGGGACAGGGGACACAAGAGACCCAGTACTTC	CAISGGLPGQGTQETQYF	TRBD1	TRBV10-3	TRBJ2-5	18	few
TGTGCCAGCAGCTTCGTGGAAGATACGCAGTATTTT	CASSFVEDTQYF	.	TRBV7-9	TRBJ2-3	12	.
TGTGCCAGCTCACCTACTAGCGGCGGGGGCACAGATACGCAGTATTTT	CASSPTSGGGTDTQYF	TRBD2	TRBV18	TRBJ2-3	16	once
TGTGCCAGCAGCTCTTTGGACAGCTCCTACGAGCAGTACTTC	CASSSLDSSYEQYF	.	TRBV5-4	TRBJ2-7	14	.
TGTGCCAGCGCTGAAGGGGGCCCTAATGGCTACACCTTC	CASAEGGPNGYTF	TRBD1	TRBV28	TRBJ1-2	13	.
TGTGCCAGCAGCGTAGACGGCAACCCCTCCTACAATGAGCAGTTCTTC	CASSVDGNPSYNEQFF	.	TRBV9	TRBJ2-1	16	.
TGTGCCAGCAGCTCGACAGGGGGTGGGAATCAGCCCCAGCATTTT	CASSSTGGGNQPQHF	TRBD1	TRBV5-8	TRBJ1-5	15	once
TGTGCCAGCAGCTTAGGTACAGGCGAGGTTAGGTGCACCGGGGAGCTGTTTTTT	CASSLGTGEVRCTGELFF	.	TRBV5-7	TRBJ2-2	18	.
TGTGCCAGCAGCGACGCAGAGAGGAGCAATCAGCCCCAGCATTTT	CASSDAERSNQPQHF	.	TRBV7-9	TRBJ1-5	15	.
TGCGCCAGCAGCTTGGGGACAGACGGAAACACCATATATTTT	CASSLGTDGNTIYF	.	TRBV5-1	TRBJ1-3	14	.
TGCGCCAGCAGCCTGGGACAAACGATGGATGAGCAGTTCTTC	CASSLGQTMDEQFF	.	TRBV5-1	TRBJ2-1	14	once
TGTGCCAGCAGCGCCTCCGCAGGGCGGAACAATGAGCAGTTCTTC	CASSASAGRNNEQFF	.	TRBV7-3	TRBJ2-1	15	.
TGCAGCGCCCCGAGTGGGGCATGGGGAGATACGCAGTATTTT	CSAPSGAWGDTQYF	.	TRBV29-1	TRBJ2-3	14	.
TGCGCCAGCAGCTTGGCCGTGGGAGGCACAGATACGCAGTATTTT	CASSLAVGGTDTQYF	.	TRBV5-1	TRBJ2-3	15	.
TGTGCCAGCAGCTTGAGGGGACAGTTAAATGAAAAACTGTTTTTT	CASSLRGQLNEKLFF	TRBD1	TRBV5-5	TRBJ1-4	15	.
TGTGCCAGCTCCCATCGGTGGGGAGACGTTGGCTACACCTTC	CASSHRWGDVGYTF	.	TRBV19	TRBJ1-2	14	.
TGTGCCACCAGCAGAGATCCGAGGGACAGGGTGGGCGGGGAGCTGTTTTTT	CATSRDPRDRVGGELFF	TRBD1	TRBV15	TRBJ2-2	17	.
TGTGCCAGTAAGGAGCGGGAGGGTCGATTCTACGAGCAGTACTTC	CASKEREGRFYEQYF	TRBD2	TRBV19	TRBJ2-7	15	.
TGCGCCAGCAGCCACGACCCAGAGACTAGCGGGAGGGCCCCATTCTTC	CASSHDPETSGRAPFF	TRBD2	TRBV4-1	TRBJ2-1	16	.
TGTGCCAGTAGTCGGACAGGGGTTAGCAATCAGCCCCAGCATTTT	CASSRTGVSNQPQHF	TRBD1	TRBV19	TRBJ1-5	15	.
TGTGCCTGGAGTGGAGGGACGGTCAATCAGCCCCAGCATTTT	CAWSGGTVNQPQHF	.	TRBV30	TRBJ1-5	14	.
TGCGCCAGCAGCTTGTGGCAGGGGGCGAATTCACCCCTCCACTTT	CASSLWQGANSPLHF	TRBD1	TRBV5-1	TRBJ1-6	15	.
TGCGCCAGCAGCCAGCCGGGAGCGGGGTGGCCAGATACGCAGTATTTT	CASSQPGAGWPDTQYF	TRBD2	TRBV4-1	TRBJ2-3	16	.
TGTGCCAGCAATCCGGGACAGAGCTACGAGCAGTACTTC	CASNPGQSYEQYF	TRBD1	TRBV28	TRBJ2-7	13	.
TGTGCCAGCAGCCCTGGGGGCTACGAGCAGTACTTC	CASSPGGYEQYF	.	TRBV7-8	TRBJ2-7	12	.
TGTGCCAGCAGCTTAGTGGGGGGACTAGCTTTTTACGAGCAGTACTTC	CASSLVGGLAFYEQYF	TRBD2	TRBV7-2	TRBJ2-7	16	.
TGCGCCAGCAGCGCGGTTTCGAACACTGAAGCTTTCTTT	CASSAVSNTEAFF	.	TRBV5-1	TRBJ1-1	13	.
TGCAGCGTGATAGGACAGGTCGAAACGCAGTATTTT	CSVIGQVETQYF	TRBD1	TRBV29-1	TRBJ2-3	12	few
TGTGCCAGCAGTCGGACCGTTGGAAACACCATATATTTT	CASSRTVGNTIYF	.	TRBV6-1	TRBJ1-3	13	.
TGCGCCAGCAGCCAAGTGAGAGGCGGTCAGCCCCAGCATTTT	CASSQVRGGQPQHF	.	TRBV4-1	TRBJ1-5	14	.
TGTGCCAGCACCCCTCAGGGGGCCAACACAGATACGCAGTATTTT	CASTPQGANTDTQYF	TRBD1	TRBV7-9	TRBJ2-3	15	few
TGTGCCAGCAGCTGGGACCTGAGCTCCTACAATGAGCAGTTCTTC	CASSWDLSSYNEQFF	.	TRBV5-6	TRBJ2-1	15	.
TGTGCCAGCAGTAGTTTTGGAGCTGAAGCTTTCTTT	CASSSFGAEAFF	.	TRBV27	TRBJ1-1	12	.
TGTGCCAGCAGCGTAGGAACGGGAGTAGCGGATACGCAGTATTTT	CASSVGTGVADTQYF	.	TRBV9	TRBJ2-3	15	.
TGTGCCAGCAGCTTGGCACAATTTCGGGAAAAACTGTTTTTT	CASSLAQFREKLFF	.	TRBV28	TRBJ1-4	14	few
TGTGCCTGGAGTGTATCGGGACTAGTCTACGAGCAGTACTTC	CAWSVSGLVYEQYF	TRBD2	TRBV30	TRBJ2-7	14	.
TGTGCCTGCCAAACTAGCGGGAGCCTCCGGGCCCCCAGGGGGACCCAGTACTTC	CACQTSGSLRAPRGTQYF	TRBD2	TRBV30	TRBJ2-5	18	.
TGTGCCAGCAGTTCACGACAGGGGGCAGGCGAAAAACTGTTTTTT	CASSSRQGAGEKLFF	TRBD1	TRBV5-4	TRBJ1-4	15	.
TGTGCCAGCTCACCACAAAGTATATGGGGCAATGAGCAGTTCTTC	CASSPQSIWGNEQFF	.	TRBV18	TRBJ2-1	15	.
TGTGCCAGCAACTTACAGGGGGCAAGTAGCAATCAGCCCCAGCATTTT	CASNLQGASSNQPQHF	TRBD1	TRBV28	TRBJ1-5	16	.
TGTGCCAGCAGCCCAGGGGGCGCGGGCACAGATACGCAGTATTTT	CASSPGGAGTDTQYF	TRBD1	TRBV5-4	TRBJ2-3	15	.
TGTGCCAGCAGCCAGGGGACAGAGTCGGGGAAACTGTTTTTT	CASSQGTESGKLFF	TRBD1	TRBV4-2	TRBJ1-4	14	.
TGCGCCAGCAGCCAAGCCCCGGGAGGCTCAGAGACCCAGTACTTC	CASSQAPGGSETQYF	TRBD2	TRBV4-1	TRBJ2-5	15	.
TGCAGCGTCCGCCGCGTTGGGGGCAACACTGAAGCTTTCTTT	CSVRRVGGNTEAFF	.	TRBV29-1	TRBJ1-1	14	.